This T cell receptor (beta chain) was recovered during a study of regulatory T cells in long-lasting Graves disease. Study context: To qualify as persistent, Graves' disease required over 5 years of antithyroid drugs with positive TSH receptor antibodies.

This clonotype was observed a single time. The authors built TCR beta libraries using iRepertoire HTBI primers and Arm-PCR of CDR3 regions. Per the study methods: Taken together, the samples had 60 or so TRBV and 14 TRBJ segments identified. MiXCR was run by TCRdb on the multiplex PCR reads, yielding one entry per CDR3 protein. TCRdb's processing, not the study's, gives the V and J calls here. The table includes hundreds of thousands of distinct CDR3 sequences, around 23% detected once. This sample's time point: persistent/refractory GD, antithyroid drugs over 5 years with positive TRAb. The authors made the TCR library using RNA they extracted from PBMCs. The source was peripheral blood mononuclear cells (PBMCs), collected when the disease was refractory, from a patient treated with antithyroid drugs. The receptor was derived from a female donor with Graves disease.

CDR3 protein: CASSPHTVRGRTPYEQYF. The DNA of the CDR3 is TGTGCCAGCAGTCCACACACCGTCAGGGGGCGTACGCCCTACGAGCAGTACTTC. The rearrangement links TRBV28 to TRBJ2-7; 8 positions agree with TRBD1. With V trimmed by 5 bases and J by 2 bases, 17 bases remained unmatched. The CDR3 totals 18 residues. Germline V gene data show CDR1 as MDHEN and CDR2 as SYDVKM. Drawing the rest from reference TRBV28 and TRBJ2-7, the complete variable domain is DVKVTQSSRYLVKRTGEKVFLECVQDMDHENMFWYRQDPGLGLRLIYFSYDVKMKEKGDIPEGYSVSREKKERFSLILESASTNQTSMYLCASSPHTVRGRTPYEQYFGPGTRLTVT.